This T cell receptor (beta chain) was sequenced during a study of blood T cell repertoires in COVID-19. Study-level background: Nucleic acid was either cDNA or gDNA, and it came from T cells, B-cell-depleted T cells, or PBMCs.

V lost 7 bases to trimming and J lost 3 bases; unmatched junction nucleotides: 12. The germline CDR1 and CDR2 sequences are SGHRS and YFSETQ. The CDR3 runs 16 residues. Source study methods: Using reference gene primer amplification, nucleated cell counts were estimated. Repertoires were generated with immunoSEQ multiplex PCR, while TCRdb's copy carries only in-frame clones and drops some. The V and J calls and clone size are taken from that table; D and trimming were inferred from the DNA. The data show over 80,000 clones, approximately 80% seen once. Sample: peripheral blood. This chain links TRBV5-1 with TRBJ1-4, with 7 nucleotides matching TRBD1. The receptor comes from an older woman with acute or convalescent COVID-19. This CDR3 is CASALFGQASNEKLFF. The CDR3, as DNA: TGCGCCAGCGCCCTATTTGGACAGGCGTCTAATGAAAAACTGTTTTTT. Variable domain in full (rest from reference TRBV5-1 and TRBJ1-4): KAGVTQTPRYLIKTRGQQVTLSCSPISGHRSVSWYQQTPGQGLQFLFEYFSETQRNKGNFPGRFSGRQFSNSRSEMNVSTLELGDSALYLCASALFGQASNEKLFFGSGTQLSVL.